The rows below give T cell receptor beta chains drawn from one sample of a study of shared clonotypes between healthy human individuals. Sequenced by immunoSEQ multiplex PCR; TCRdb stores in-frame clones only, minus some. The sample consists of about 1 million clones, around four fifths of them appearing once. The sequenced sample consisted of memory CD4+ T cells sorted from blood. These receptors were collected from a man younger than 35 in good health. The CDR3 runs from the conserved cysteine through the conserved F or W. The D gene is left open where the match is weak. Clone sizes are given selectively: once, few, many, or a class where the clone is expanded.

TRBD1	TRBV7-8	TRBJ1-4	16	NA	TGTGCCAGCAGCTCTAGGGGGGACAGGGCCCCTGAAAAACTGTTTTTT	CASSSRGDRAPEKLFF
NA	TRBV6-5	TRBJ1-2	15	NA	TGTGCCAGCAGTTACCGACCGGACAGTAGCTATGGCTACACCTTC	CASSYRPDSSYGYTF
NA	TRBV28	TRBJ1-1	14	many	TGTGCCAGCATTGTTTCGGGGGGGAACACTGAAGCTTTCTTT	CASIVSGGNTEAFF
NA	TRBV4-3	TRBJ2-3	13	NA	TGCGCCAGCTCCGGGCAGCTGACAGATACGCAGTATTTT	CASSGQLTDTQYF
NA	TRBV6-6	TRBJ2-3	14	NA	TGTGCCAGCAGTCCTCGCCGAGGTCCAGATACGCAGTATTTT	CASSPRRGPDTQYF
NA	TRBV7-2	TRBJ1-1	16	NA	TGTGCCAGCAGCCCCACACCCTCAGCGGGGAGAACTGAAGCTTTCTTT	CASSPTPSAGRTEAFF
NA	TRBV6-5	TRBJ1-1	14	NA	TGTGCCAGCAGTTACTCAACCCAGAACACTGAAGCTTTCTTT	CASSYSTQNTEAFF
NA	TRBV10-3	TRBJ2-4	14	once	TGTGCCATCAGTCGGGGGGAAACAGGGGTTGGAGAGTACTTC	CAISRGETGVGEYF
NA	TRBV5-6	TRBJ2-1	13	NA	TGTGCCAGCAGCTCAACGGACCGTAATGAGCAGTTCTTC	CASSSTDRNEQFF
TRBD1	TRBV11-1	TRBJ1-1	14	once	TGTGCCAGCAGCTACCTTCAGGGGGGCACTGAAGCTTTCTTT	CASSYLQGGTEAFF
NA	TRBV25-1	TRBJ2-3	13	NA	TGTGCCAGCAGTCCAAGGTTTGAAGATACGCAGTATTTT	CASSPRFEDTQYF
TRBD1	TRBV4-3	TRBJ2-1	15	NA	TGCGCCAGCAGCCAAGAAGGGAGACAGGGACATGAGCAGTTCTTC	CASSQEGRQGHEQFF
TRBD1	TRBV5-1	TRBJ2-3	14	NA	TGCGCCAGCAGCGCGACAGGGGCCGGCGATACGCAGTATTTT	CASSATGAGDTQYF
NA	TRBV30	TRBJ2-1	16	NA	TGTGCCTGGAGTTCTAAGGGGACACATCTTATGAATGAGCAGTTCTTC	CAWSSKGTHLMNEQFF
TRBD2	TRBV6-6	TRBJ2-2	16	NA	TGTGCCAGCAGTTACACTAGCGGGGGCAACACCGGGGAGCTGTTTTTT	CASSYTSGGNTGELFF
NA	TRBV6-1	TRBJ1-5	12	NA	TGTGCCGGGGGGAGGGACAATCAGCCCCAGCATTTT	CAGGRDNQPQHF
TRBD1	TRBV11-3	TRBJ2-5	15	NA	TGTGCCAGCAGCGCCGGGACAGGGGGCCGAGAGACCCAGTACTTC	CASSAGTGGRETQYF
NA	TRBV18	TRBJ1-1	13	NA	TGTGCCAGCTCTCTCAACCAGGGGACTGAAGCTTTCTTT	CASSLNQGTEAFF
TRBD1	TRBV28	TRBJ1-2	16	NA	TGTGCCAGCAGGTACCCGGGACAGGGTAATAACTATGGCTACACCTTC	CASRYPGQGNNYGYTF
NA	TRBV27	TRBJ2-1	13	NA	TGTGCCAGCAGTTTAGGGCCAGAAGCTAGACAGTTCTTC	CASSLGPEARQFF
NA	TRBV7-9	TRBJ2-2	14	NA	TGTGCCAGCAGCTTATTCGTAGGCATCGGGGAGCTGTTTTTT	CASSLFVGIGELFF
NA	TRBV30	TRBJ1-1	14	NA	TGTGCCTGGAGTGTAGGGCTAGACGTCACTGAAGCTTTCTTT	CAWSVGLDVTEAFF
NA	TRBV6-6	TRBJ1-2	14	NA	TGTGCCAGCAGTAGGGACGGAGCTAACTATGGCTACACCTTC	CASSRDGANYGYTF
TRBD2	TRBV7-9	TRBJ2-5	16	NA	TGTGCCAGCACCCTTAGGACTAGCGGGGGGGCGGGTGGCCAGTACTTC	CASTLRTSGGAGGQYF
TRBD1	TRBV28	TRBJ2-1	14	NA	TGTGCCAGCAGTTCCGGACAGGGGTTCAATGAGCAGTTCTTC	CASSSGQGFNEQFF
TRBD1	TRBV6-1	TRBJ1-2	13	NA	TGTGCCAGCACTAAGACAGGGGGTAGTAGCTACACCTTC	CASTKTGGSSYTF
NA	TRBV2	TRBJ1-1	13	NA	TGTGCCAGCAGCGCCGACACTACCTTGGGAGCTTTCTTT	CASSADTTLGAFF
NA	TRBV11-2	TRBJ2-3	10	NA	TGTGCCAGCAGCTTGAAGGCGCAGTATTTT	CASSLKAQYF
TRBD1	TRBV5-6	TRBJ2-7	17	NA	TGTGCCAGCAGCAAGGGGACAGGGGGAATATTCTCCTACGAGCAGTACTTC	CASSKGTGGIFSYEQYF
TRBD2	TRBV28	TRBJ2-1	14	NA	TGTGCCAGCAGTAACGGGGGGGCCCACAATGAGCAGTTCTTC	CASSNGGAHNEQFF
TRBD1	TRBV6-6	TRBJ1-6	15	few	TGTGCCAGCAGTCTAGGACAGGGGGAGTTCTCACCCCTCCACTTT	CASSLGQGEFSPLHF